Listed below are T cell receptor beta chains from one sample, sequenced in a study of spatial heterogeneity in lung cancer. One entry per CDR3 protein, called by TCRdb with MiXCR from the 5' RACE reads. Of more than 5,000 distinct CDR3 sequences in the sample, under 15% were seen once. The sample in question was normal lung tissue next to the tumor, obtained at surgery. The receptors were gathered from a male donor with early-stage non-small cell lung cancer. Each CDR3 is given with its conserved first and last residue. D genes are given only for firm matches. Only some rows state a clone size, as once, few, many or a class for expanded clones.

>TRBJ1-5|many|TRBD1|TRBV4-1
TGCGCCAGCAGCCAGCGATTAGGGACAGAGCGTCAGCCCCAGCATTTT
CASSQRLGTERQPQHF
>TRBJ1-5|many|.|TRBV6-1
TGTGCCAGCAGTGGTGGGGGGCAATCCAATCAGCCCCAGCATTTT
CASSGGGQSNQPQHF
>TRBJ2-3|many|.|TRBV20-1
TGCAGTGCTTTCCACAGGTCCCGGCTGGCAGATACGCAGTATTTT
CSAFHRSRLADTQYF
>TRBJ2-7|many|TRBD2|TRBV28
TGTGCCAGCAGGGCGGGACTAGCGGGAGACGAGCAGTACTTC
CASRAGLAGDEQYF
>TRBJ1-4|many|.|TRBV4-1
TGCGCCAGCAGCCAAGATTTCGGAAAACTGTTTTTT
CASSQDFGKLFF
>TRBJ1-2|medium-sized|TRBD1|TRBV6-1
TGTGCCAGCAGTATAAATCAGGGGGCCCTGAGCTATGGCTACACCTTC
CASSINQGALSYGYTF
>TRBJ2-3|medium-sized|.|TRBV20-1
TGCAGTGCTAGAGGAATCCAGGAGCGGGCTACAGATACGCAGTATTTT
CSARGIQERATDTQYF
>TRBJ2-3|medium-sized|TRBD2|TRBV7-2
TGTGCCAGCAGCCCCGCCCACTGGGGGGGGAGCACAGATACGCAGTATTTT
CASSPAHWGGSTDTQYF
>TRBJ2-3|many|.|TRBV5-1
TGCGCCAGCAGCTTGGGACCTAGCGTCGGCACAGATACGCAGTATTTT
CASSLGPSVGTDTQYF
>TRBJ2-1|many|.|TRBV7-2
TGTGCCAGCAGCTTATCTGCCGTGGGAAAGCAGTTCTTC
CASSLSAVGKQFF
>TRBJ1-2|many|TRBD1|TRBV4-2
TGTGCCAGCAGCCAAGGGGGGACAGCGTCCTATGGCTACACCTTC
CASSQGGTASYGYTF
>TRBJ2-2|medium-sized|.|TRBV28
TGTGCCAGCAGACCTCAGGGGAGTGACGGGGAGCTGTTTTTT
CASRPQGSDGELFF
>TRBJ2-5|many|TRBD2|TRBV4-1
TGCGCCAGCAGCCCGGGACTAGCGGGAGGTTTGGAGACCCAGTACTTC
CASSPGLAGGLETQYF
>TRBJ2-1|medium-sized|TRBD2|TRBV14
TGTGCCAGCAGCCAAGAGGCCCATGGACTAGCGGGAGTAATAGATGAGCAGTTCTTC
CASSQEAHGLAGVIDEQFF
>TRBJ2-7|medium-sized|TRBD2|TRBV6-1
TGTGCCAGCAGTGACGCACGGACTAGCGGAAATTACGAGCAGTACTTC
CASSDARTSGNYEQYF
>TRBJ2-7|medium-sized|.|TRBV6-5
TGTGCCAGCAGTTACTCATTCGCCGGCGAGCAGTACTTC
CASSYSFAGEQYF
>TRBJ1-1|once|.|TRBV6-6
TGTGCCAGCAGTCTGACGGTGAACACTGAAGCTTTCTTT
CASSLTVNTEAFF
>TRBJ2-7|.|TRBD2|TRBV20-1
TGCAGTGCTGAAGGGACTAGCGGACCTTCCTACGAGCAGTACTTC
CSAEGTSGPSYEQYF
>TRBJ2-7|medium-sized|TRBD2|TRBV3-1
TGTGCCAGCAGCTCCGGGACTAGCGGAGTAGTGGAGTACTTC
CASSSGTSGVVEYF
>TRBJ1-5|medium-sized|.|TRBV10-2
TGCGCCAGCAGTGAAGGGGGTCCCCAGCCCCAGCATTTT
CASSEGGPQPQHF
>TRBJ1-2|many|TRBD1|TRBV11-1
TGTGCCAGCAGCCTGACAGGGGGCTATGGCTACACCTTC
CASSLTGGYGYTF
>TRBJ1-2|many|.|TRBV6-6
TGTGTCATCCGGGGTGTCCAGGGCTACACCTTC
CVIRGVQGYTF
>TRBJ2-5|medium-sized|.|TRBV12-3/TRBV12-4
TGTGCCAGCAGGCCCTCGGGGGAAGAGACCCAGTACTTC
CASRPSGEETQYF
>TRBJ2-4|medium-sized|.|TRBV18
TGTGCCAGCTCACCAAACACGGGTAGAGTCATTCAGTACTTC
CASSPNTGRVIQYF
>TRBJ2-3|many|.|TRBV12-5
TGTGCTAGTGGTTTGCCGAGGAGCACAGATACGCAGTATTTT
CASGLPRSTDTQYF